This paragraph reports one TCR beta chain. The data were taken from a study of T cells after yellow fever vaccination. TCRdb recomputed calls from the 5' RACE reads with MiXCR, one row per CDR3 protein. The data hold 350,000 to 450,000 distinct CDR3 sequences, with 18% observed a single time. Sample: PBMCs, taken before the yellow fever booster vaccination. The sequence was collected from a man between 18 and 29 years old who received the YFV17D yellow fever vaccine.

The CDR3 reads CASSYSNPGYEQYF. The CDR3 DNA reads as TGTGCCAGCAGTTACTCGAATCCAGGATACGAGCAGTACTTC. This chain uses TRBV6-5 with TRBJ2-7, with unresolved D. V was trimmed by 0 bases and J by 4 bases, leaving 10 bases between them. Germline V gives CDR1 MNHEY, CDR2 SVGAGI. This CDR3 has 14 amino acids.